Shown below are 5 T cell receptor beta chains from a single sample sequenced in a study of shared clonotypes between healthy human individuals. Libraries were prepared by immunoSEQ multiplex PCR; TCRdb keeps only in-frame clonotypes and omits some of them. The sample has approximately 600,000 clones; approximately 95% are singletons. Cells designated naive CD8 were CD45RO-negative and were positively selected for CCR7, with terminally differentiated effector memory CD45RA+ cells excluded. The sample taken for sequencing was naive CD8+ T cells sorted from blood. The receptors shown here come from a woman aged 25-40 years in good health.

The chain employs TRBV11-2 and TRBJ1-1, with D hard to call. Trimming stripped 5 bases from V and 4 bases from J, with 11 bases between. The CDR3 loop spans 13 amino acids. Germline CDR1 and CDR2: SGHAT and FQNNGV. The CDR3 DNA sequence: TGTGCCAGCAGCCGAACGACTGGCACTGAAGCTTTCTTT. It is translated as CASSRTTGTEAFF.

The rearrangement uses TRBV9 and TRBJ2-6, with TRBD2 matching over 9 bases. Germline V gene lookup returns CDR1 SGDLS and CDR2 YYNGEE. With V trimmed by 0 bases and J by 0 bases, 10 bases remained unmatched. The CDR3 consists of 20 residues. The CDR3 region is CASSVVAGATPYSGANVLTF. CDR3 DNA: TGTGCCAGCAGCGTAGTAGCGGGAGCGACCCCGTACTCTGGGGCCAACGTCCTGACTTTC.

The chain combines TRBV30 with TRBJ2-7; 10 positions agree with TRBD2. The CDR3 runs 15 residues. The junction had 8 bases not matched to a gene; V was cut back by 4 bases and J by 2 bases. CDR1 GTSNPN and CDR2 SVGIG come from the germline V gene (reference sequence). DNA for the CDR3: TGTGCCTGGACCCTTAGCGGGAGGCCAGCCTACGAGCAGTACTTC. Residues: CAWTLSGRPAYEQYF. The full variable domain, rest sourced from reference TRBV30 and TRBJ2-7, is SQTIHQWPATLVQPVGSPLSLECTVEGTSNPNLYWYRQAAGRGLQLLFYSVGIGQISSEVPQNLSASRPQDRQFILSSKKLLLSDSGFYLCAWTLSGRPAYEQYFGPGTRLTVT.

This CDR3 is CAISARTGGSYEQYF. The CDR3 DNA reads as TGTGCCATCAGTGCCCGGACAGGGGGCAGCTACGAGCAGTACTTC. The chain combines TRBV10-3 with TRBJ2-7; 11 bases map to TRBD1. Looked up from germline, CDR1 is ENHRY and CDR2 is SYGVKD. V trimming: 4 bases; J trimming: 3 bases; junction bases outside the gene matches: 5. The length of the CDR3 is 15 residues.

The V and J genes are TRBV7-8 and TRBJ2-2, with TRBD1 as a possible D gene (7 bases). Trimming took off 0 bases at V and 5 bases at J, with 13 bases between the two ends. The CDR3 has 16 amino acids. Germline values: CDR1 SGHVS, CDR2 FQNEAQ. The CDR3 DNA follows: TGTGCCAGCAGCTTAGCTCAGGGGGAGGTGACCGGGGAGCTGTTTTTT. Translating gives CASSLAQGEVTGELFF.